A selection of T cell receptor beta chains follows, all from one sample in a study of T cells after yellow fever vaccination. TCRdb independently ran MiXCR on the 5' RACE reads; one entry per CDR3 protein. The sample has 310,000 or so distinct CDR3 sequences, about 3.5% seen once. This specimen was PBMCs, taken on the day of the yellow fever booster vaccination. These receptors were collected from a man aged 18 to 30 who received the YFV17D yellow fever vaccine. Each CDR3 is given with its conserved first and last residue. The D gene is left open where the match is weak. Clone size is shown for a subset of rows, as once, few, many or a class of expanded clone.

d_gene	abundance	j_gene	v_gene	CDR3aa
NA	NA	TRBJ2-2	TRBV5-1	CASSLRHSGELFF
TRBD1	NA	TRBJ1-5	TRBV20-1	CSARTGSSNQPQHF
TRBD1	few	TRBJ1-1	TRBV5-4	CASSPRTGKNTEAFF
NA	many	TRBJ2-3	TRBV15	CATSRDKGPTASTDTQYF
NA	many	TRBJ2-3	TRBV11-3	CASSLRLGTREKADTQYF
NA	few	TRBJ2-5	TRBV7-2	CASLPPGIQETQYF
TRBD2	many	TRBJ2-5	TRBV10-3	CAISDPRGVLSQYF
NA	NA	TRBJ1-1	TRBV11-2	CASSPQTGYTEAFF
TRBD1	many	TRBJ1-2	TRBV5-1	CASSEGQGSGYTF
NA	many	TRBJ2-3	TRBV7-2	CASSLGRAVGTDTQYF
NA	many	TRBJ2-5	TRBV10-3	CAISGGVRETQYF
TRBD2	few	TRBJ2-5	TRBV5-1	CASSFHSGGGQETQYF
TRBD1	many	TRBJ1-1	TRBV5-5	CASSRNTGDTEAFF
NA	many	TRBJ1-2	TRBV6-5	CASSDSTRKQGYTF
TRBD1	few	TRBJ2-3	TRBV5-4	CASSGQGRGDTQYF
TRBD1	many	TRBJ2-5	TRBV12-3/TRBV12-4	CASRPGQGAETQYF
TRBD1	many	TRBJ2-6	TRBV6-2/TRBV6-3	CASSRQGAGANVLTF
NA	many	TRBJ2-1	TRBV20-1	CSARILVKHEQFF
NA	many	TRBJ2-1	TRBV6-5	CASSYSGGSYNEQFF
NA	many	TRBJ2-3	TRBV4-2	CASSQYTDTQYF
TRBD1	many	TRBJ2-5	TRBV5-1	CASSPGTGVIETQYF
NA	many	TRBJ1-1	TRBV5-1	CASTREGTEAFF
NA	NA	TRBJ1-2	TRBV28	CASSFTGPFVYGYTF
NA	NA	TRBJ2-7	TRBV7-2	CASSFATSGNSYEQYF
TRBD2	few	TRBJ2-2	TRBV13	CASSASGGEIAGELFF
TRBD1	few	TRBJ1-5	TRBV6-5	CASRQGEYQPQHF
TRBD1	many	TRBJ1-3	TRBV15	CATSTGQGSGNTIYF
TRBD1	few	TRBJ2-7	TRBV6-5	CASSYSWDRRSYLYEQYF
NA	few	TRBJ1-2	TRBV29-1	CSVERVALYGYTF
NA	many	TRBJ1-1	TRBV4-1	CASSHEGARRAFF
TRBD2	many	TRBJ2-3	TRBV20-1	CSARGGAGDTQYF
TRBD2	many	TRBJ2-3	TRBV7-3	CASTISGGGPVDTQYF
TRBD1	few	TRBJ1-2	TRBV5-4	CASSFTGEVGGYTF
NA	few	TRBJ2-2	TRBV7-2	CASSLFTAGELFF
TRBD1	NA	TRBJ1-4	TRBV7-9	CASSLGGQTHEKLFF
NA	NA	TRBJ1-1	TRBV18	CASSPARMNTEAFF
NA	many	TRBJ2-3	TRBV7-9	CASSTISGSTDTQYF
TRBD2	few	TRBJ2-4	TRBV12-3/TRBV12-4	CASSQTSVQYF
NA	NA	TRBJ1-2	TRBV12-3/TRBV12-4	CASSFNGYTF
NA	NA	TRBJ1-2	TRBV2	CASTLSRAEAYGYTF
NA	few	TRBJ2-3	TRBV7-2	CASSLRAEDTQYF
TRBD1	NA	TRBJ1-1	TRBV28	CASSFDRGWSGTEAFF
NA	NA	TRBJ2-1	TRBV3-1	CASRRGLVSYNEQFF
NA	many	TRBJ2-1	TRBV5-1	CASSPQGGLRDEQFF
TRBD2	NA	TRBJ2-3	TRBV28	CASSFLGLAGGPTQYF
TRBD1	NA	TRBJ1-6	TRBV9	CASMDRVFYNSPLHF
NA	many	TRBJ2-7	TRBV23-1	CASTPIPPVVGGYEQYF
NA	many	TRBJ1-6	TRBV27	CASSPWGPATLHF
TRBD1	many	TRBJ2-3	TRBV12-5	CASGSRTGADTQYF
TRBD2	NA	TRBJ2-1	TRBV27	CASSLTSGGSSEQFF
NA	many	TRBJ1-1	TRBV3-1	CASSPPTNTEAFF
NA	many	TRBJ2-3	TRBV7-3	CASSLGPPDTQYF
NA	few	TRBJ1-6	TRBV7-9	CASSLWGEGSPLHF
NA	once	TRBJ1-5	TRBV12-3/TRBV12-4	CASSLRQAIGQPQHF
NA	many	TRBJ2-1	TRBV6-5	CASRPGQSSYNEQFF
NA	few	TRBJ1-2	TRBV12-3/TRBV12-4	CASIGEQDLLYGYTF
NA	many	TRBJ2-2	TRBV7-3	CASSYGGETGELFF